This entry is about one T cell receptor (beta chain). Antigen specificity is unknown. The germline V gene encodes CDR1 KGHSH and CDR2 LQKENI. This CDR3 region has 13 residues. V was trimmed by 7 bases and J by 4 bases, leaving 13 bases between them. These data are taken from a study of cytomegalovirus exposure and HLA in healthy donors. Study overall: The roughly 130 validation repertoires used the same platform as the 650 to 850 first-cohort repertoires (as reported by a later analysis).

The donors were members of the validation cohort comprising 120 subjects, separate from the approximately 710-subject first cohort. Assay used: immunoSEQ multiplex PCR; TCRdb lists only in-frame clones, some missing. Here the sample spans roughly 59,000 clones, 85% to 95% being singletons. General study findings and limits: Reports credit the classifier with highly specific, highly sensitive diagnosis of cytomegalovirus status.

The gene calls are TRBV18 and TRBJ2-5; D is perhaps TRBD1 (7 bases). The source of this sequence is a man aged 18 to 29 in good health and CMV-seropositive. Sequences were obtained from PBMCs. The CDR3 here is CASFQGGSETQYF. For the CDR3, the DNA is TGTGCCAGCTTTCAGGGGGGCTCAGAGACCCAGTACTTC.